This TCR beta chain is drawn from a study of blood T cells in healthy people across ages. Individuals who donated were healthy Caucasians from Russia aged roughly 6 to 100. Every participating donor contributed about 10 milliliters of peripheral blood through a draw. With a J-beta primer mix and a sample-barcoded 5' primer, a second PCR ran 7 to 11 cycles. TCRdb reanalysed the 5' RACE reads using MiXCR and keeps one entry per CDR3 protein. The data contain 1.5 million to 2 million distinct CDR3 sequences, roughly 28% of them singletons. V lost 4 bases and J lost 0; bases outside the gene matches: 8. Germline loops: CDR1 SGHRS, CDR2 YFSETQ. The CDR3 is made up of 17 amino acids.

The genes are TRBV5-1 and TRBJ2-1, with TRBD2 matching over 9 bases. The source material was blood. This TCR was recovered from a woman in her thirties in good health. The CDR3 here is CASSAGTSPRSYNEQFF. The CDR3 region has the DNA TGCGCCAGCAGCGCCGGGACTAGCCCTCGCTCCTACAATGAGCAGTTCTTC.